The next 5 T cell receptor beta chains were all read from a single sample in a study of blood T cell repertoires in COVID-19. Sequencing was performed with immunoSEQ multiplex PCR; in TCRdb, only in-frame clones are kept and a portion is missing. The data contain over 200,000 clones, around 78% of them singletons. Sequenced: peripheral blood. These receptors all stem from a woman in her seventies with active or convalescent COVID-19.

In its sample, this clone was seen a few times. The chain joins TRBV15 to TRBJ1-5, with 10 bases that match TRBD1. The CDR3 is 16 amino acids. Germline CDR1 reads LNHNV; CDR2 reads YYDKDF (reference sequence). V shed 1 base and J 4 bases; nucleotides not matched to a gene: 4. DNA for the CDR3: TGTGCCACCAGCAGAGGACAGGGGGCGCAGAATCAGCCCCAGCATTTT. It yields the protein CATSRGQGAQNQPQHF.

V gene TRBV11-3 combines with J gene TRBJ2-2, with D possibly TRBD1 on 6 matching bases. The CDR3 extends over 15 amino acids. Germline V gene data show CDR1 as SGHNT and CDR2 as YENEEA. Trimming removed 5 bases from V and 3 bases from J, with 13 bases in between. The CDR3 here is CASSLRDTYTGELFF. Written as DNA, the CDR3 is TGTGCCAGCAGCCTCCGGGACACTTACACCGGGGAGCTGTTTTTT.

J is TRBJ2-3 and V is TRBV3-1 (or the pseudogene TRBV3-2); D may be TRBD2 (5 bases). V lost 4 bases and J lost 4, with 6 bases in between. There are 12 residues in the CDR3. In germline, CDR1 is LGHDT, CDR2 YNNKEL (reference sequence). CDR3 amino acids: CASSPAADTQYF. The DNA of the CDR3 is TGTGCCAGCAGCCCAGCGGCAGATACGCAGTATTTT.

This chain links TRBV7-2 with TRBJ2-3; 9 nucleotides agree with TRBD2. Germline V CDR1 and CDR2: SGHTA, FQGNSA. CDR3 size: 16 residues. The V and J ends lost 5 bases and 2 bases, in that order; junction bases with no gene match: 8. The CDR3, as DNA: TGTGCCAGCAGCAAACAGGGACTAGCTCTCACAGATACGCAGTATTTT. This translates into CASSKQGLALTDTQYF.

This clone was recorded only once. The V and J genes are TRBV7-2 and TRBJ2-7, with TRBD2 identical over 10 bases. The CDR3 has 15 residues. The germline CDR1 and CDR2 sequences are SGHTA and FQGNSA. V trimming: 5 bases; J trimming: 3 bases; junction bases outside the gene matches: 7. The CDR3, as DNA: TGTGCCAGCAGCCCCGAGCCTAGCGGGGGCTACGAGCAGTACTTC. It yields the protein CASSPEPSGGYEQYF.